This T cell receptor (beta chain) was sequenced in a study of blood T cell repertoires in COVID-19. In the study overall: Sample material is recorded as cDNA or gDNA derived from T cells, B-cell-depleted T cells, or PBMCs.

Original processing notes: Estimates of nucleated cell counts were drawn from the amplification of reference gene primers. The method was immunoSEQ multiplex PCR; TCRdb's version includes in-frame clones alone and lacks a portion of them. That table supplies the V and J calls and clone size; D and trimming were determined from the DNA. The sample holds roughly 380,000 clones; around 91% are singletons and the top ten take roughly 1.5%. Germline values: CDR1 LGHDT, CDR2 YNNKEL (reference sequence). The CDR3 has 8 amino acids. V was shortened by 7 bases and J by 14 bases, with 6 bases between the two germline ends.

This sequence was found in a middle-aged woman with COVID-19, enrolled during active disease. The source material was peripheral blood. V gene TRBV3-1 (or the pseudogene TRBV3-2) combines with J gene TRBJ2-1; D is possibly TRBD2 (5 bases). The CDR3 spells CASKREFF. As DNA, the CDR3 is TGTGCCAGCAAGAGGGAGTTCTTC.